The 21 T cell receptor beta chains listed next were all sequenced from one sample in a study of T cell clonality in common variable immunodeficiency. Data came from immunoSEQ multiplex PCR; TCRdb stores just in-frame clones and leaves some out. The record shows roughly 79,000 clones for this sample, with no singletons present. Sequencing was done on a sample of peripheral blood mononuclear cells. Receptors were obtained from a person aged 18-70 years in good health.

This clone came up a few times. The read stops 3 residues short of the end of the CDR3; the missing end is completed from the germline J gene. The V gene is TRBV7-2, the J gene TRBJ1-5; D uncertain. Germline V gene data show CDR1 as SGHTA and CDR2 as FQGNSA. The ends were cut back, 6 bases at V and 7 bases at J, with 13 bases in the middle. The CDR3 loop spans 13 amino acids. CDR3 in amino acids: CASSPDFSQPQHF. CDR3 DNA, as far as it was read: TGTGCCAGCAGTCCGGACTTCTCACAGCCC. The whole variable domain, remainder taken from reference TRBV7-2 and TRBJ1-5, is GAGVSQSPSNKVTEKGKDVELRCDPISGHTALYWYRQSLGQGLEFLIYFQGNSAPDKSGLPSDRFSAERTGGSVSTLTIQRTQQEDSAVYLCASSPDFSQPQHFGDGTRLSIL.

This clone showed up many times. The sequenced fragment ends 3 residues before the CDR3 boundary, so the rest is inferred from the germline J gene. J is TRBJ1-1 and V is TRBV6-2 or TRBV6-3, with a possible D match to TRBD1 (6 bases). Germline V gives CDR1 MNHEY, CDR2 SVGEGT. Trimming removed 5 bases at V and 6 bases at J, with 19 bases between. The CDR3 loop spans 15 amino acids. CDR3 residues: CASSRPSQGFAEAFF. Partial CDR3 DNA: TGTGCCAGCAGTCGGCCATCTCAGGGGTTCGCTGAA.

This clone came up many times. The observed sequence ends 3 residues before the CDR3 terminus, with the missing tail filled in from the germline J gene. This chain links TRBV7-9 with TRBJ1-5; 9 bases line up with TRBD1. J lost 7 bases, V lost 4 bases, and 5 bases had no gene match. CDR3 length: 14 residues. Germline assignment: CDR1 SEHNR and CDR2 FQNEAQ (reference sequence). The CDR3: CASSSTGGGQPQHF. Incomplete CDR3 DNA: TGTGCCAGCAGCTCGACAGGGGGGGGACAGCCC.

This clone was counted at least ten times. Read coverage stops 3 residues before the CDR3 terminus; the germline J gene supplies the remainder. The chain links TRBV13 to TRBJ2-1; D perhaps matches TRBD2 (5 bases). Per the germline V gene, CDR1 is PRHDT and CDR2 is FYEKMQ (reference sequence). Trimming took 5 bases from V and 8 from J, leaving 13 bases between them. The length of the CDR3 is 13 residues. CDR3 loop: CASSPGEVDEQFF. The sequenced CDR3 bases are TGTGCCAGCAGCCCCGGGGAAGTGGATGAG. Together with reference TRBV13 and TRBJ2-1, the CDR3 gives the full variable domain: AAGVIQSPRHLIKEKRETATLKCYPIPRHDTVYWYQQGPGQDPQFLISFYEKMQSDKGSIPDRFSAQQFSDYHSELNMSSLELGDSALYFCASSPGEVDEQFFGPGTRLTVL.

This clone came up many times. The CDR3 end is not reached by the read, which stops 3 residues before it; the germline J gene fills it in. This chain links TRBV24-1 with TRBJ2-1; maybe TRBD1 (6 bases). Trimming stripped 3 bases from V and 9 bases from J, with 11 bases between. In germline, CDR1 is KGHDR, CDR2 SFDVKD. The CDR3 sequence is 13 residues long. The CDR3 spells CATSDVGAGEQFF. The covered CDR3 bases are TGTGCCACCAGTGATGTGGGGGCAGGTGAG.

This clone was seen many times. The sequenced fragment ends 3 residues before the CDR3 boundary, so the rest is inferred from the germline J gene. This chain joins TRBV19 and TRBJ1-2, with 9 bases identical to TRBD1. There are 15 residues in the CDR3. J gave up 3 bases and V 4 bases, and 6 bases lay outside the gene matches. CDR1 and CDR2 (germline): LNHDA, SQIVND (reference sequence). The sequenced CDR3 bases are TGTGCCAGTAGTACCGAGGGACAGGGCCACTATGGC. Protein product: CASSTEGQGHYG. The full CDR3 sequence reads CASSTEGQGHYGYTF.

This clone was seen many times. A far larger clone is one nucleotide away, so this likely arose from a read error. Coverage ceases 3 residues before the CDR3 finishes, and the germline J gene fills in the end. The rearrangement uses TRBV12-3 or TRBV12-4 and TRBJ2-7; 11 bases agree with TRBD2. V lost 6 bases to trimming and J lost 3 bases; unmatched junction nucleotides: 4. This CDR3 contains 14 residues. Incomplete CDR3 DNA: TGTGCCAGCAGCTACGGGACTAGCGGCTACGAG. Translation gives CASSYGTSGYE. The whole CDR3 reads CASSYGTSGYEQYF.

This clone came up many times. The read stops 3 residues short of the end of the CDR3; the missing end is completed from the germline J gene. The chain has TRBV19 and TRBJ2-7; D not resolved. Trimming took off 5 bases at V and 2 bases at J, with 16 bases between the two ends. CDR1 is LNHDA and CDR2 is SQIVND in the germline V gene (reference sequence). The CDR3 length is 15 residues. The CDR3 loop reads CASSLRASLTYEQYF. The covered CDR3 bases are TGTGCCAGTAGTTTAAGAGCGAGCCTAACCTACGAG.

This clone occurred many times. The CDR3 is cut off 3 residues early in the read; its end comes from the germline J gene. The genes are TRBV14 and TRBJ1-1; D might be TRBD1 (5 bases). The germline CDR1 and CDR2 sequences are SGHDN and FVKESK. CDR3 length equals 18 residues. V gave up 2 bases and J gave up 1 base, with 20 bases separating them. CDR3: CASSQMRSGGRGNTEAFF. The CDR3 DNA, read in part, is TGTGCCAGCAGCCAAATGCGGTCCGGGGGGAGGGGGAACACTGAA.

This clone was detected many times. The missing CDR3 end, 3 residues past where the read stops, is filled in from the germline J gene. The chain carries TRBV19 and TRBJ2-1; 13 bases are a match to TRBD2. The germline V gene encodes CDR1 LNHDA and CDR2 SQIVND (reference sequence). Unmatched junction bases numbered 4, after V lost 9 bases and J lost 8 bases. CDR3 length equals 13 residues. The sequenced CDR3 bases are TGTGCCAGCCGACTAGCGGGAGGATATGAG. It specifies CASRLAGGYE. The entire CDR3 protein is CASRLAGGYEQFF.

The table lists this clone with many counts. Coverage ceases 3 residues before the CDR3 finishes, and the germline J gene fills in the end. V usage is TRBV20-1 and J usage is TRBJ2-1; a weak D match, TRBD2 (5 bases). Germline V lookup: CDR1 DFQATT, CDR2 SNEGSKA (reference sequence). The CDR3 loop spans 14 amino acids. V was shortened by 3 bases and J by 7 bases, with 16 bases between the two germline ends. CDR3 residues: CSASLILVPNEQFF. The sequenced part of the CDR3 DNA is TGCAGTGCTAGCCTGATACTAGTCCCTAATGAG.

This clone occurred many times. The CDR3 end lies 3 residues beyond the end of the read and is filled in from the germline J gene. V and J are TRBV27 and TRBJ2-3; 9 bases agree with TRBD1. Germline trimming cut 6 bases from V and 4 bases from J; bases unmatched to any gene: 8. CDR1 MNHEY and CDR2 SMNVEV come from the germline V gene (reference sequence). The CDR3 has 15 amino acids. CDR3: CASSLGTGRADTQYF. The sequenced CDR3 bases are TGTGCCAGCAGCCTCGGGACAGGGAGGGCAGATACG.

This clone was observed at least ten times. The CDR3 extends 3 residues past the end of the read, so its final part is completed from the germline J gene. The rearrangement joins TRBV5-6 to TRBJ1-2; 8 bases agree with TRBD1. The germline V gene has CDR1 SGHDT and CDR2 YYEEEE. The V segment lost 4 bases and the J segment 3 bases; nucleotides outside the gene matches: 2. The CDR3 consists of 13 residues. This CDR3 reads CASSLGQDYGYTF. The DNA read from the CDR3 is TGTGCCAGCAGCCTGGGACAGGACTATGGC.

This clone was seen ten or more times. The CDR3 is cut off 3 residues early in the read; its end comes from the germline J gene. The genes are TRBV6-4 and TRBJ2-3, with TRBD2 matching over 10 bases. The CDR3 is made up of 16 amino acids. The germline V gene has CDR1 MRHNA and CDR2 SNTAGT. Trimming at V came to 10 bases and at J to 2 bases, leaving 12 bases not matched to a gene. The part of the CDR3 DNA that was read is TGTGCCAACCTGCGGACTAGCGGCAGAAACACAGATACG. It specifies CANLRTSGRNTDT. The entire CDR3 sequence reads CANLRTSGRNTDTQYF.

This clone came up many times. With the read ending 3 residues before the CDR3 end, the germline J gene is used to fill in that end. The sample contains more than one DNA sequence encoding this CDR3. The gene calls are TRBV13 and TRBJ1-1; 8 nucleotides agree with TRBD1. The germline CDR1 and CDR2 sequences are PRHDT and FYEKMQ (reference sequence). This CDR3 is 12 amino acids long. The CDR3 bases that were read are TGTGCCAGCAGCCCTCCAGGGGGCCAT. Protein: CASSPPGGH. The whole CDR3 reads CASSPPGGHAFF.

This clone was detected ten times or more. The read terminates 3 residues ahead of where the CDR3 ends, so the germline J gene completes it. The rearrangement links TRBV6-2 or TRBV6-3 to TRBJ2-1; 11 bases line up with TRBD2. In germline, CDR1 is MNHEY, CDR2 SVGEGT. The V segment lost 5 bases and the J segment 8 bases; nucleotides outside the gene matches: 5. CDR3 length: 14 residues. The CDR3 bases that were read are TGTGCCAGCAGTCTAGCGGGAGGCGGGCATGAG. Translating it yields CASSLAGGGHE. The entire CDR3 protein reads CASSLAGGGHEQFF.

This clone was seen repeatedly, ten times or more. From the germline J gene comes the end of the CDR3, since the read stops 3 residues before it. The chain combines TRBV28 with TRBJ2-7; 15 bases are shared with TRBD2. Trimming removed 2 bases from V and 1 base from J; junction bases left unmatched: 3. Germline-derived CDR1 and CDR2 are MDHEN and SYDVKM. The CDR3 consists of 17 residues. Partial CDR3 DNA: TGTGCCAGCAGTTTACCGGGACTAGCGGGAGGTTCCTACGAG. Residues: CASSLPGLAGGSYE. The full CDR3 is CASSLPGLAGGSYEQYF.

This clone has a count of ten or more. With the read ending 3 residues before the CDR3 end, the germline J gene is used to fill in that end. This chain connects TRBV6-2 or TRBV6-3 to TRBJ2-2; 9 bases match TRBD2. V gave up 6 bases and J gave up 3 bases; unmatched junction bases: 8. CDR3 length: 16 residues. The V gene's germline CDR1 is MNHEY and CDR2 SVGEGT. CDR3 amino acids: CASRSPLAGHTGELFF. The DNA read from the CDR3 is TGTGCCAGCAGGTCTCCCCTAGCGGGGCACACCGGGGAG.

This clone was seen many times. The read ends 3 residues early relative to the CDR3; the germline J gene fills the gap. The V and J genes are TRBV12-3 or TRBV12-4 and TRBJ2-1, with 10 bases that match TRBD2. The CDR3 covers 15 residues. V dropped 5 bases and J dropped 8; count of bases not matched to a gene: 9. Here the CDR3 reads CASSQQGLASDEQFF. The sequenced CDR3 bases are TGTGCCAGCAGTCAACAGGGACTAGCGAGCGATGAG.

This clone occurred many times. The sequence runs out 3 residues before the end of the CDR3; the remainder is reconstructed from the germline J gene. The rearrangement uses TRBV6-2 or TRBV6-3 and TRBJ2-3; 9 positions match TRBD1. CDR1 is MNHEY and CDR2 is SVGEGT in the germline V gene. The CDR3 extends over 15 amino acids. J was trimmed by 3 bases and V by 5 bases; bases with no gene match: 6. The CDR3 DNA, read in part, is TGTGCCAGCAGTCGCCGGGACAGGGTAACAGATACG. This sequence encodes CASSRRDRVTDT. The CDR3 reads in full as CASSRRDRVTDTQYF.

This clone was counted at least ten times. The sequenced fragment ends 3 residues before the CDR3 boundary, so the rest is inferred from the germline J gene. The V gene is TRBV10-1, the J gene TRBJ2-2, with 7 bases lining up with TRBD1. V dropped 1 base and J dropped 0; count of bases not matched to a gene: 2. The CDR3 has 16 amino acids. The V gene's germline CDR1 is WNHNN and CDR2 SYGVQD (reference sequence). The sequenced part of the CDR3 DNA is TGCGCCAGCAGTGAGTTTGGGACAGCGAACACCGGGGAG. Encoded protein: CASSEFGTANTGE. The full CDR3 reads CASSEFGTANTGELFF.